These 2 T cell receptor beta chains share one sample of origin, sequenced in a study of T cell responses to AZD1222 COVID-19 vaccine. Produced via immunoSEQ multiplex PCR; TCRdb's table is partial and in-frame only. This sample yields about 130,000 clones, of which about nine tenths are seen a single time; under 25% belongs to the top ten. Sample: peripheral blood, taken on day 0 of AZD1222 vaccination. All receptors come from an adult in good health.

J is TRBJ2-6 and V is TRBV5-1; 7 nucleotides line up with TRBD1. The CDR3 has 18 residues. Germline V gene sequence: CDR1 SGHRS, CDR2 YFSETQ. Losses at the gene ends were 2 bases for V and 0 bases for J; bases not matched to a gene: 8. CDR3 nucleotides: TGCGCCAGCAGCTTCGGGGACAGTACCTCCTCTGGGGCCAACGTCCTGACTTTC. Residues: CASSFGDSTSSGANVLTF. Looking up the rest from reference TRBV5-1 and TRBJ2-6 gives the full variable domain: KAGVTQTPRYLIKTRGQQVTLSCSPISGHRSVSWYQQTPGQGLQFLFEYFSETQRNKGNFPGRFSGRQFSNSRSEMNVSTLELGDSALYLCASSFGDSTSSGANVLTFGAGSRLTVL.

The chain links TRBV6-5 to TRBJ1-2; 9 nucleotides line up with TRBD1. Germline V gene lookup returns CDR1 MNHEY and CDR2 SVGAGI. The CDR3 is 15 residues long. After removal of 7 bases from V and 4 bases from J, the junction contained 10 bases not matched to a gene. In DNA form, the CDR3 reads TGTGCCAGCACCGGGACAGGGTTTACTGGCTATGGCTACACCTTC. It specifies CASTGTGFTGYGYTF.